This is a list of T cell receptor beta chains from one sample in a study of blood T cell repertoires in COVID-19. Profiling relied on immunoSEQ multiplex PCR, and the TCRdb table lists in-frame clones only, not all of them. The sample yields about 90,000 clones, just under 85% seen once. Input material: peripheral blood. These receptors were obtained from a woman in her sixties or seventies with active or convalescent COVID-19. The CDR3 runs from the conserved cysteine through the conserved F or W.

TRBJ2-1 | TRBV6-5 | CASSYPSGGAREQFF
TRBJ1-5 | TRBV3-1/TRBV3-2 | CASSQGGQNNQPQHF
TRBJ1-4 | TRBV27 | CASSLNGGGDRGLNEKLFF
TRBJ1-1 | TRBV5-1 | CASSQGTQVEAFF
TRBJ1-2 | TRBV28 | CASSYGAGYGYTF
TRBJ1-5 | TRBV29-1 | CSVRGGGDNQPQHF
TRBJ1-1 | TRBV3-1/TRBV3-2 | CASSQDWDTRNTEAFF
TRBJ1-5 | TRBV5-1 | CASSLDRDQPQHF
TRBJ1-1 | TRBV6-4 | CARLWAAGLNTEAFF
TRBJ2-1 | TRBV24-1 | CATSDPAGGSSYNEQFF
TRBJ2-6 | TRBV24-1 | CATSDSRDRGVLPGANVLTF
TRBJ2-2 | TRBV11-3 | CASSVDRVGELFF
TRBJ2-2 | TRBV18 | CASSEQVATGELFF
TRBJ1-1 | TRBV2 | CASRMQGENTEAFF
TRBJ2-1 | TRBV18 | CASSPRGMAKNEQFF
TRBJ2-7 | TRBV5-5 | CASSFDVRQAYEQYF
TRBJ2-7 | TRBV29-1 | CSAVRDSGYEQYF
TRBJ1-2 | TRBV14 | CASSQVIGAGYTF
TRBJ2-7 | TRBV4-2 | CASSQGIGAYEQYF
TRBJ1-3 | TRBV28 | CASGGATQSSGNTIYF
TRBJ2-4 | TRBV27 | CASSRTSGGAENIQYF
TRBJ1-2 | TRBV5-6 | CASRGTGRDYGYTF
TRBJ2-7 | TRBV5-1 | CASSFGARGDEQYF
TRBJ1-1 | TRBV25-1 | CASKAASNTEAFF
TRBJ1-6 | TRBV4-3 | CASSQEWQTSSYNSPLHF
TRBJ2-1 | TRBV27 | CASSLVAGVRNEQFF
TRBJ2-2 | TRBV7-9 | CASSFGLAGTGELFF
TRBJ2-3 | TRBV5-4 | CASGDRQGLSTDTQYF
TRBJ1-3 | TRBV7-9 | CASSLGGSSGNTIYF
TRBJ2-3 | TRBV7-2 | CASSLAGRGGKDTQYF
TRBJ2-3 | TRBV10-3 | CAISESTGGSTDTQYF
TRBJ1-6 | TRBV28 | CASGSTGGSYNSPLHF
TRBJ2-1 | TRBV10-3 | CAISPGQGNNEQFF
TRBJ2-1 | TRBV19 | CASSIGQGTSNEQFF
TRBJ2-2 | TRBV10-2 | CASRPSGPNTGELFF
TRBJ2-5 | TRBV28 | CASTRPGAAFFQETQYF